These 21 T cell receptor beta chains came from one sample sequenced in a study of shared clonotypes between healthy human individuals. This table comes from immunoSEQ multiplex PCR, and its TCRdb copy is limited to in-frame clones, with some not included. In the table there are about 680,000 clones, more than 70% of which are singletons. What was sequenced was memory CD4+ T cells sorted from blood. This sample's subset: CD45RA-negative fraction. The origin of the receptors is a woman in her 30s in good health.

The V gene is TRBV2, the J gene TRBJ2-7; perhaps D is TRBD1 or TRBD2 (6 bases each). The V end was cut by 5 bases, the J end by 2 bases, with 19 bases between. Germline V gene sequence: CDR1 SNHLY, CDR2 FYNNEI. The CDR3 spans 16 residues. The CDR3 protein is CASSFMGGPSPYEQYF. CDR3 coding DNA: TGTGCCAGCAGTTTTATGGGGGGCCCGTCTCCCTACGAGCAGTACTTC.

This sequence joins TRBV19 and TRBJ2-3; tentatively, D is TRBD2 (6 bases). This CDR3 is built from 14 residues. Germline loops: CDR1 LNHDA, CDR2 SQIVND (reference sequence). The V and J ends lost 4 bases and 2 bases respectively, with 10 bases between them. The DNA of the CDR3 is TGTGCCAGTAGTAGGGGACTGATCACAGATACGCAGTATTTT. It codes for CASSRGLITDTQYF.

The rearrangement links TRBV11-2 to TRBJ2-1; 14 bases are a match to TRBD2. Germline CDR1 reads SGHAT; CDR2 reads FQNNGV. Unmatched junction bases numbered 4, after V lost 6 bases and J lost 9 bases. CDR3 length: 14 amino acids. DNA for the CDR3: TGTGCCAGCAGAAGACTAGCGGGAGGGCCTGAGCAGTTCTTC. Translation: CASRRLAGGPEQFF.

This chain joins TRBV18 and TRBJ2-2; TRBD1 matches 8 bases. Germline assignment: CDR1 KGHSH and CDR2 LQKENI. The CDR3 consists of 18 residues. V lost 2 bases, J lost 3 bases, and 11 bases stayed unmatched. The DNA for the CDR3 is TGTGCCAGCTCACCAAAACCCCAGGGGGCCGCCGACACCGGGGAGCTGTTTTTT. This translates into CASSPKPQGAADTGELFF.

A remark on this clone: The likely explanation is a read error, given a far larger clone one base away. The chain carries TRBV2 and TRBJ2-7, with 9 nucleotides matching TRBD2. V was pared by 6 bases and J by 7 bases, with 7 bases of the junction left unmatched. The CDR3 is made up of 13 amino acids. The germline V gene encodes CDR1 SNHLY and CDR2 FYNNEI. The CDR3 region has the DNA TGTGCCAGCAGAGTAGCGGGAGCGGGGGAGCAGTACTTC. Its protein is CASRVAGAGEQYF.

With respect to this clone: The identical CDR3 is also encoded by other nucleotide sequences in the sample. The chain joins TRBV10-3 to TRBJ2-7; D is uncertain. Germline CDR1 is ENHRY and CDR2 is SYGVKD. Trimming removed 2 bases at V and 3 bases at J, with 2 bases between. This CDR3 is 11 amino acids long. CDR3 loop: CAISEGYEQYF. Written as DNA, the CDR3 is TGTGCCATCAGTGAGGGCTACGAGCAGTACTTC.

Notes on this clone: Within the sample, other DNA sequences also encode this same CDR3. V is TRBV10-3 and J is TRBJ1-1; possibly TRBD1 for D (6 bases). CDR1 is ENHRY, CDR2 SYGVKD, per germline. The CDR3 covers 13 residues. Trimming shortened V by 7 bases and J by 4 bases, and 13 bases separated the two germline ends. The CDR3 reads CAITPTGRTEAFF. The CDR3 DNA reads as TGTGCCATCACGCCAACAGGGCGCACTGAAGCTTTCTTT.

The genes are TRBV5-6 and TRBJ1-1, with D possibly being TRBD1 (6 bases). Germline lookup yields CDR1 SGHDT and CDR2 YYEEEE. V lost 0 bases and J lost 4, with 16 bases in between. CDR3 length: 16 amino acids. The CDR3 reads CASSLDPTGIGTEAFF. CDR3 sequence (DNA): TGTGCCAGCAGCTTGGACCCAACAGGGATTGGCACTGAAGCTTTCTTT.

The V gene is TRBV19, the J gene TRBJ2-7; 8 bases line up with TRBD1. Per the germline V gene, CDR1 is LNHDA and CDR2 is SQIVND (reference sequence). This CDR3 has 13 residues. V lost 5 bases to trimming and J lost 3 bases; unmatched junction nucleotides: 3. CDR3 region: CASSPGGYYEQYF. Written as DNA, the CDR3 is TGTGCCAGTAGTCCAGGGGGCTACTACGAGCAGTACTTC. The entire variable domain, with the rest obtained from reference TRBV19 and TRBJ2-7, is as follows: DGGITQSPKYLFRKEGQNVTLSCEQNLNHDAMYWYRQDPGQGLRLIYYSQIVNDFQKGDIAEGYSVSREKKESFPLTVTSAQKNPTAFYLCASSPGGYYEQYFGPGTRLTVT.

This clone occurred a few times. The rearrangement links TRBV4-1 to TRBJ2-7, with D perhaps TRBD1 (6 bases). The CDR3 contains 13 residues. Trimming removed 2 bases from V and 6 bases from J, with 11 bases in between. Germline values: CDR1 MGHRA, CDR2 YSYEKL. CDR3 nucleotide sequence: TGCGCCAGCAGCCAACCCCAGGGGTTCGAGCAGTACTTC. Protein product: CASSQPQGFEQYF.

The chain combines TRBV29-1 with TRBJ2-7; no definite D call. The CDR3 length is 12 residues. V lost 4 bases and J lost 2, with 9 bases in between. Germline CDR1 reads SQVTM; CDR2 reads ANQGSEA. The CDR3 DNA is TGCAGCGTTGCCACCCCGGCCTACGAGCAGTACTTC. Amino acid sequence: CSVATPAYEQYF.

The chain uses TRBV27 and TRBJ2-7, with TRBD1 identical over 9 bases. Germline CDR1 MNHEY, CDR2 SMNVEV (reference sequence). The CDR3 runs to 17 residues. J was trimmed by 4 bases and V by 4 bases; bases with no gene match: 14. The CDR3 DNA sequence: TGTGCCAGCAGTTCCGGGACAGGGATTAGCCGGGGATACGAGCAGTACTTC. Translation gives CASSSGTGISRGYEQYF.

This chain links TRBV29-1 with TRBJ2-5, with TRBD2 identical over 7 bases. This CDR3 contains 13 residues. The germline V gene has CDR1 SQVTM and CDR2 ANQGSEA. V shed 6 bases, J shed 7 bases, and the junction held 11 bases outside the gene matches. Written as DNA, the CDR3 is TGCAGCGTGGAGCCGGGGGGATGGGTGACCCAGTACTTC. Protein product: CSVEPGGWVTQYF.

Only a few counts were recorded for this clone. This chain joins TRBV6-6 and TRBJ2-6; 8 bases map to TRBD1. The CDR3 extends over 16 amino acids. V was clipped by 4 bases and J by 4 bases; unmatched bases: 6. Germline V CDR1 and CDR2: MNHNY, SVGAGI (reference sequence). The CDR3 DNA reads as TGTGCCAGCAGTTCCTCAGGGGGCACCGGGGCCAACGTCCTGACTTTC. It yields the protein CASSSSGGTGANVLTF.

The rearrangement joins TRBV14 to TRBJ1-1; a weak D match, TRBD1 (5 bases). Germline V gives CDR1 SGHDN, CDR2 FVKESK. The CDR3 extends over 13 amino acids. Between the trimmed V and J ends, which lost 4 bases and 8 bases, there was a span of 14 bases. The CDR3 sequence is CASSREGQQEAFF. CDR3 in DNA: TGTGCCAGCAGCCGAGAGGGGCAGCAAGAAGCTTTCTTT.

The J gene is TRBJ2-7, the V gene TRBV7-3; a possible D gene is TRBD2 (6 bases). The CDR3 extends over 12 amino acids. Trimming shortened V by 3 bases and J by 6 bases, and 9 bases separated the two germline ends. Germline V gives CDR1 SGHTA, CDR2 FQGTGA. The CDR3 coding sequence is TGTGCCAGCAGCTTGACAGCGGGCGAGCAGTACTTC. Translation: CASSLTAGEQYF.

The chain carries TRBV5-1 and TRBJ2-7, with D unclear. V was clipped by 0 bases and J by 4 bases, with 8 bases between them. Germline V lookup: CDR1 SGHRS, CDR2 YFSETQ. This CDR3 region has 13 residues. In DNA form, the CDR3 reads TGCGCCAGCAGCTTGGCCGTAGGGTACGAGCAGTACTTC. It is translated as CASSLAVGYEQYF.

The chain employs TRBV28 and TRBJ1-1, with a weak D call TRBD1 (6 bases). This CDR3 is 14 amino acids long. Germline CDR1 and CDR2: MDHEN and SYDVKM. V lost 3 bases and J 1 base, leaving 9 bases between the germline ends. The DNA of the CDR3 is TGTGCCAGCAGTTTTGGGGGCAGGAACACTGAAGCTTTCTTT. This codes for CASSFGGRNTEAFF. Filled out from reference TRBV28 and TRBJ1-1, the complete variable domain reads DVKVTQSSRYLVKRTGEKVFLECVQDMDHENMFWYRQDPGLGLRLIYFSYDVKMKEKGDIPEGYSVSREKKERFSLILESASTNQTSMYLCASSFGGRNTEAFFGQGTRLTVV.

This clone was picked up a small number of times. The V gene is TRBV30, the J gene TRBJ2-1, with a tentative D call TRBD2 (5 bases). The V gene lost 4 bases and the J gene lost 7 bases, with 11 bases spanning the gap. This CDR3 spans 12 amino acids. Germline CDR1 reads GTSNPN; CDR2 reads SVGIG (reference sequence). Written as DNA, the CDR3 is TGTGCCTGGAAAGGCTGGAGGAATGAGCAGTTCTTC. This translates into CAWKGWRNEQFF.

The chain carries TRBV4-1 and TRBJ2-2; a weak D match, TRBD1 (6 bases). Trimming took 1 base from V and 5 from J, leaving 8 bases between them. Germline CDR1 is MGHRA and CDR2 is YSYEKL. This CDR3 region has 14 residues. Here the CDR3 reads CASSQVGGTGELFF. CDR3 in DNA: TGCGCCAGCAGCCAAGTAGGGGGTACCGGGGAGCTGTTTTTT.

The rearrangement uses TRBV19 and TRBJ2-1; TRBD2 agrees at 15 bases. Germline V gene sequence: CDR1 LNHDA, CDR2 SQIVND (reference sequence). The CDR3 covers 17 residues. V lost 5 bases, J lost 8 bases, and 10 bases stayed unmatched. Here the CDR3 reads CASSPGRTSGREDEQFF. The CDR3 DNA is TGTGCCAGTAGTCCCGGTCGGACTAGCGGGAGGGAGGATGAGCAGTTCTTC. Full variable domain (outside the CDR3, taken from reference TRBV19 and TRBJ2-1): DGGITQSPKYLFRKEGQNVTLSCEQNLNHDAMYWYRQDPGQGLRLIYYSQIVNDFQKGDIAEGYSVSREKKESFPLTVTSAQKNPTAFYLCASSPGRTSGREDEQFFGPGTRLTVL.